The 3 T cell receptor beta chains listed next were all sequenced from one sample in a study of blood T cells in healthy people across ages. Next came a second PCR, run for about 7 to 12 cycles, which used a sample-barcoded 5' primer along with a J-beta primer mix. TCRdb re-analysed the 5' RACE reads in MiXCR, keeping a single row per CDR3 protein. The table records 550,000 to 700,000 distinct CDR3 sequences, 25% to 30% of them present only once. Sequenced input: blood. The source is a woman in her seventies in good health.

The table lists this clonotype with many counts. The V gene is TRBV29-1, the J gene TRBJ1-3; no definite D call. Germline CDR1 is SQVTM and CDR2 is ANQGSEA. V was trimmed by 4 bases and J by 0 bases, leaving 4 bases between them. CDR3 size: 12 residues. The CDR3 nucleotides read TGCAGCGTTGTAAGCTCTGGAAACACCATATATTTT. Protein: CSVVSSGNTIYF.

This clonotype was counted only a few times. This chain connects TRBV3-1 to TRBJ1-2, with D unclear. The CDR3 is 13 residues long. The germline gives CDR1 LGHDT, CDR2 YNNKEL (reference sequence). V lost 0 bases to trimming and J lost 4 bases, with 6 bases between them. CDR3 region: CASSQDSFYGYTF. The CDR3 DNA is TGTGCCAGCAGCCAAGATTCATTCTATGGCTACACCTTC.

This clonotype has only a few counts. V usage is TRBV5-1 and J usage is TRBJ2-5; D may be TRBD1 (5 bases). Judging by the DNA end, TRBJ2-7 fits better; the J call may be wrong. The CDR3 is 13 residues long. Germline lookup yields CDR1 SGHRS and CDR2 YFSETQ. The CDR3 region has the DNA TGCGCCAGCAGACGTCCAGGGTTACACGAGCAGTACTTC. Translating it yields CASRRPGLHEQYF.